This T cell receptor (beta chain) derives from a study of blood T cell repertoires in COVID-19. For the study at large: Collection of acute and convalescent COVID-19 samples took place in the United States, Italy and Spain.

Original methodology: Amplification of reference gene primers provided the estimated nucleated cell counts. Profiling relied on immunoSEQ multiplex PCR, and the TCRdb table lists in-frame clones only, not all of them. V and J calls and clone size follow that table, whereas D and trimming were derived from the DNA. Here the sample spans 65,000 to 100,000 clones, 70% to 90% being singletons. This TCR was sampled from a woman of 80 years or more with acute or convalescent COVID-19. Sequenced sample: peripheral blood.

The CDR3 reads CASTPWGGSYGYTF. The DNA for the CDR3 is TGTGCCAGCACCCCATGGGGGGGAAGCTATGGCTACACCTTC. V is TRBV7-9 and J is TRBJ1-2, with D possibly matching TRBD1 (5 bases). CDR3 length equals 14 residues. The germline V gene has CDR1 SEHNR and CDR2 FQNEAQ (reference sequence). Deletions cut 7 bases from V and 4 bases from J, with 16 bases between.